One and the same sample provided the 10 T cell receptor beta chains below, sequenced in a study of blood T cells in healthy people across ages. Alongside a J-beta primer mix, a sample-barcoded 5' primer served in a second PCR lasting about 7 to 12 cycles. A single record per CDR3 protein comes from TCRdb applying MiXCR to the 5' RACE reads. The data hold hundreds of thousands of distinct CDR3 sequences, with roughly 30% observed a single time. Sample: blood. Receptors were obtained from an elderly woman in good health.

The chain links TRBV25-1 to TRBJ1-2, with no clear D. This CDR3 spans 12 amino acids. Germline V gives CDR1 MGHDK, CDR2 SYGVNS. Trimming cost V 1 base and J 7 bases, with 7 bases left between them. CDR3 region: CASSEWNLGYTF. The CDR3 region has the DNA TGTGCCAGCAGTGAATGGAACCTTGGCTACACCTTC.

This clonotype has only a few counts. This chain connects TRBV12-3 or TRBV12-4 to TRBJ1-1, with D possibly being TRBD1 (6 bases). This CDR3 has 15 amino acids. V lost 5 bases and J lost 2, with 15 bases in between. The CDR3 coding sequence is TGTGCCAGCAGTCCCCCGACAGGTGCAAACACTGAAGCTTTCTTT. Protein sequence: CASSPPTGANTEAFF.

This clonotype was seen at least ten times. This chain connects TRBV15 to TRBJ1-2; TRBD1 agrees at 7 bases. The J segment lost 3 bases and the V segment lost 1 base, leaving 2 bases of the junction unmatched. The CDR3 totals 14 residues. Per the germline V gene, CDR1 is LNHNV and CDR2 is YYDKDF (reference sequence). CDR3 protein: CATSRGGTDYGYTF. The CDR3 DNA is TGTGCCACCAGCAGAGGAGGGACAGACTATGGCTACACCTTC.

This clonotype was counted a few times. V is TRBV30 and J is TRBJ1-6; 9 bases line up with TRBD1. Germline trimming cut 1 base from V and 7 bases from J; bases unmatched to any gene: 5. The CDR3 is 15 residues long. Germline V CDR1 and CDR2: GTSNPN, SVGIG (reference sequence). The CDR3 sequence: CAWSGLGTGNSPLHF. For the CDR3, the DNA is TGTGCCTGGAGTGGCCTCGGGACAGGGAATTCACCCCTCCACTTT.

A single count supports this clonotype. This rearrangement joins TRBV7-9 to TRBJ2-7; D is undetermined. V lost 2 bases, J lost 4 bases, and 12 bases lay in between. The germline V gene encodes CDR1 SEHNR and CDR2 FQNEAQ (reference sequence). The CDR3 is 14 residues long. Written as DNA, the CDR3 is TGTGCCAGCAGCTTAACCGCGACTTCTTACGAGCAGTACTTC. Amino acids: CASSLTATSYEQYF.

Turning to this clonotype: A much bigger clone sits one base away, suggesting this may be a read error. This chain links TRBV27 with TRBJ2-1; TRBD1 might be the D (6 bases). CDR3 length: 14 residues. Germline assignment: CDR1 MNHEY and CDR2 SMNVEV (reference sequence). Trimming cost V 6 bases and J 12 bases, with 21 bases left between them. CDR3 nucleotides: TGTGCCAGCAGGAGAACAGGGCCCCTCTATGGGCAGTTCTTC. Protein: CASRRTGPLYGQFF.

The gene calls are TRBV20-1 and TRBJ2-1; TRBD1 matches at 7 bases. The CDR3 is made up of 15 amino acids. The ends lost 3 bases at V and 7 bases at J; junction bases unmatched: 12. Germline CDR1 DFQATT, CDR2 SNEGSKA (reference sequence). The CDR3 reads CSARDMRAGGNEQFF. CDR3 nucleotides: TGCAGTGCTAGGGATATGAGGGCAGGGGGTAATGAGCAGTTCTTC.

As regards this clonotype: This may stem from a read error, because a much larger clone lies one nucleotide away. CDR3 residues: CASSSQGRYEQYF. As DNA, the CDR3 is TGTGCCAGCAGCTCTCAGGGGCGCTACGAGCAGTACTTC. The V and J genes are TRBV5-5 and TRBJ2-5; possible D gene TRBD1, 6 bases. The J call may be faulty, since TRBJ2-7 better matches the DNA end. Germline V lookup: CDR1 SGHKS, CDR2 YYEKEE (reference sequence). The CDR3 runs 13 residues.

Concerning this clonotype: One end of the junction is discordant with germline, which a read error may explain. The V and J genes are TRBV5-1 and TRBJ2-1, with D unresolved. The germline CDR1 and CDR2 sequences are SGHRS and YFSETQ. This CDR3 has 15 amino acids. CDR3 nucleotide sequence: TGCGCCAGCAGCGGGCGCCCTAAGTTGGGGAATGGGCAGTTCTTC. The encoded protein is CASSGRPKLGNGQFF.

Points on this clonotype: The junction does not match germline at one end; this may be a read error. This chain links TRBV5-1 with TRBJ2-1; possible D gene TRBD2, 6 bases. CDR3 size: 15 residues. Germline-derived CDR1 and CDR2 are SGHRS and YFSETQ. CDR3 residues: CASSDPGRGYNERFF. As DNA, the CDR3 is TGCGCCAGCAGCGACCCGGGGCGGGGATACAATGAGCGGTTCTTC.